The sequence of this T cell receptor (beta chain) was determined in a study of response to subunit inactivated influenza vaccine. The CDR3 extends over 13 amino acids. The V gene's germline CDR1 is DFQATT and CDR2 SNEGSKA (reference sequence). Trimming removed 4 bases at V and 0 bases at J, with 10 bases between. In this sample, this clonotype turned up a few times. TCRdb called the RT-PCR reads again in MiXCR, with one record for every CDR3 protein. This table has under 550,000 distinct CDR3 sequences, approximately 7.1% appearing once. The material sequenced was PBMCs from blood, taken less than 30 months after vaccination. The chain combines TRBV20-1 with TRBJ2-7; unclear D gene. This receptor was taken from a man between 50 and 75 years old who received an inactivated influenza vaccine. CDR3 protein: CSAIPTGSYEQYF. The CDR3 bases are TGCAGTGCTATCCCGACGGGCTCCTACGAGCAGTACTTC.